Listed here is a single T cell receptor beta chain. This clone was observed a few times. The clone's antigen remains unknown. The input lacks base qualities; no much larger clone sits a single base away. Preparation of the library involved the immunoSEQ multiplex PCR assay. In TCRdb, the immuneACCESS table is reduced to in-frame sequences with V and J assigned. These tables do not hold every clone; where another copy was compared, an unresolved V gene accounts for under half, and the others remain unexplained. The sample includes about 67,000 clones, with 92% observed a single time. Around 2.8% of the sample belongs to the ten largest clones. The data were taken from a study of T cell changes during pregnancy in multiple sclerosis (dated 2019 in TCRdb). About the study as a whole: The study looked at changes in the T cell repertoire across pregnancy in women with multiple sclerosis.

The sample here was peripheral blood, taken in the second trimester of pregnancy. This sequence was found in a female donor in good health, enrolled as a control in a pregnancy study.

The CDR3 protein is CASSPSGGLNSPLHF. Read as DNA, the sequence is TGCGCCAGCAGCCCCTCAGGGGGACTTAATTCACCCCTCCACTTT. The chain was built from TRBV5-1 and TRBJ1-6, with TRBD1 matching 7 junction bases. The V end gives up 4 bases and the J end 6 bases, leaving 7 bases in the junction not matched to a gene. As encoded in the germline V gene, CDR1 is SGHRS while CDR2 is YFSETQ. The CDR3, from cysteine to phenylalanine, totals 15 residues. Here the CDR3 DNA is all that survives: 45 bases in frame from base 1.